Below, 18 T cell receptor beta chains from the same sample are listed, as sequenced in a study of T cells in Graves' hyperthyroidism and ophthalmopathy. The investigators amplified TCR beta CDR3 regions from RNA transcripts. With the HTBI primer set, the TCR CDR3 went through a first round of RT-PCR. TCRdb itself ran the multiplex PCR reads through MiXCR, one entry per CDR3 protein. The sample lists under 250,000 distinct CDR3 sequences; over 20% were seen once. The sequencing sample was made of blood. The receptors were gathered from a woman aged 35 to 49 with Graves' ophthalmopathy.

This clonotype was picked up many times. CDR3 residues: CASSYRTGQETQYF. For the CDR3, the DNA is TGTGCCAGCAGTTACCGGACAGGACAAGAGACCCAGTACTTC. The V gene is TRBV12-3 or TRBV12-4, the J gene TRBJ2-5; 7 nucleotides agree with TRBD1. CDR3 size: 14 residues. V shed 4 bases and J 2 bases; nucleotides not matched to a gene: 4.

V gene TRBV12-5 combines with J gene TRBJ2-5; no clear D gene. Germline CDR1 reads LGHNT; CDR2 reads FRNRAP. The CDR3 is 13 residues long. Trimming removed 6 bases from V and 5 bases from J, with 13 bases in between. The CDR3 DNA follows: TGTGCTAGTGGCCTCGGCAGCTCGGAGACCCAGTACTTC. The encoded protein is CASGLGSSETQYF.

The J gene is TRBJ1-2, the V gene TRBV10-3, with TRBD1 matching 8 bases. The junction had 6 bases not matched to a gene; V was cut back by 8 bases and J by 1 base. Looked up from germline, CDR1 is ENHRY and CDR2 is SYGVKD. CDR3 length equals 14 residues. The chain's CDR3 is CAIGGQALNYGYTF. The CDR3 DNA reads as TGTGCCATCGGGGGACAGGCCCTTAACTATGGCTACACCTTC.

The rearrangement uses TRBV6-5 and TRBJ1-1, with TRBD1 identical over 8 bases. Trimming at V came to 6 bases and at J to 5 bases, leaving 5 bases not matched to a gene. CDR1 is MNHEY and CDR2 is SVGAGI in the germline V gene. There are 13 residues in the CDR3. CDR3 nucleotide sequence: TGTGCCAGCAGATACCAGGGGGCTACTGAAGCTTTCTTT. Amino acid sequence: CASRYQGATEAFF.

The table lists this clonotype with many counts. CDR3 sequence reads: CASSATRQYEQYF. The CDR3 region has the DNA TGTGCCAGCAGTGCAACTAGACAGTACGAGCAGTACTTC. The V call is TRBV6-1, the J call TRBJ2-7; the D call may be TRBD1 or TRBD2 (5 bases each). Germline V CDR1 and CDR2: MNHNS, SASEGT. The V end lost 4 bases, the J end lost 4 bases, and 11 bases lay between the germline ends. The CDR3 runs to 13 residues.

The rearrangement joins TRBV6-2 or TRBV6-3 to TRBJ2-7, with 9 bases that match TRBD2. Germline values: CDR1 MNHEY, CDR2 SVGEGT. V lost 6 bases, J lost 4 bases, and 7 bases stayed unmatched. The CDR3 totals 14 residues. CDR3 amino acids: CASRTSGRQYEQYF. The CDR3 bases are TGTGCCAGCAGGACGAGCGGGAGGCAGTACGAGCAGTACTTC.

At least ten counts were recorded for this clonotype. This chain joins TRBV28 and TRBJ1-2; D is perhaps TRBD1 (6 bases). CDR1 is MDHEN, CDR2 SYDVKM, per germline. Between the trimmed V and J ends, which lost 4 bases and 6 bases, there was a span of 12 bases. The CDR3 spans 13 residues. This chain's CDR3 is CASSSTGPHGYTF. The CDR3 nucleotides read TGTGCCAGCAGTTCCACAGGGCCCCATGGCTACACCTTC.

The sample holds many counts of this clonotype. This chain links TRBV3-1 with TRBJ2-7; weak D call: TRBD1 (6 bases). The germline V gene encodes CDR1 LGHDT and CDR2 YNNKEL (reference sequence). Trimming shortened V by 4 bases and J by 2 bases, and 18 bases separated the two germline ends. The CDR3 is made up of 16 amino acids. The CDR3 region is CASSPPKGQRAYEQYF. The CDR3 DNA sequence: TGTGCCAGCAGCCCCCCGAAGGGACAAAGAGCCTACGAGCAGTACTTC.

There are many counts of this clonotype. The gene calls are TRBV12-3 or TRBV12-4 and TRBJ2-5; TRBD1 matches 10 bases. Unmatched junction bases numbered 8, after V lost 3 bases and J lost 4 bases. CDR3 length: 16 residues. This CDR3 is CASSFPDRGEGETQYF. In DNA, the CDR3 is TGTGCCAGCAGTTTTCCGGACAGGGGGGAGGGAGAGACCCAGTACTTC.

The chain links TRBV20-1 to TRBJ2-5; TRBD2 might be the D (7 bases). V was pared by 0 bases and J by 5 bases, with 13 bases between. Germline lookup yields CDR1 DFQATT and CDR2 SNEGSKA (reference sequence). This CDR3 spans 14 amino acids. The CDR3 reads CSAREGGAYETQYF. The CDR3 coding sequence is TGCAGTGCTAGAGAAGGGGGGGCGTACGAGACCCAGTACTTC.

This clonotype was seen once. This chain links TRBV27 with TRBJ2-5; the D gene is possibly TRBD1 (5 bases). Trimming removed 3 bases at V and 6 bases at J, with 14 bases between. Germline V gives CDR1 MNHEY, CDR2 SMNVEV (reference sequence). CDR3 length: 14 amino acids. The chain's CDR3 is CASSFGFDRKTQYF. CDR3 sequence (DNA): TGTGCCAGCAGTTTCGGATTTGACAGAAAGACCCAGTACTTC.

The chain has TRBV20-1 and TRBJ1-1; D might be TRBD1 (5 bases). The CDR3 loop spans 15 amino acids. Trimming pared 6 bases from V and 1 base from J, leaving 18 bases between. Germline CDR1 is DFQATT and CDR2 is SNEGSKA (reference sequence). The CDR3 protein is CSATVDARENTEAFF. CDR3 in DNA: TGCAGTGCCACGGTTGATGCCAGGGAGAACACTGAAGCTTTCTTT.

At least ten counts were recorded for this clonotype. This chain connects TRBV12-3 or TRBV12-4 to TRBJ2-2; TRBD1 aligns across 9 bases. The J segment lost 4 bases and the V segment lost 6 bases, leaving 12 bases of the junction unmatched. The CDR3 totals 17 residues. The CDR3 sequence is CASSLTQGARGTGELFF. Here the CDR3 DNA reads TGTGCCAGCAGCTTAACACAGGGGGCGCGGGGCACCGGGGAGCTGTTTTTT.

This rearrangement joins TRBV27 to TRBJ1-5, with D uncertain. This CDR3 contains 15 residues. Germline V CDR1 and CDR2: MNHEY, SMNVEV (reference sequence). Trimming left V 6 bases short and J 5 bases short, with 17 bases between. The CDR3 bases are TGTGCCAGCAGCGACTCACAAGAATTTCATCAGCCCCAGCATTTT. Its protein product is CASSDSQEFHQPQHF.

This clonotype has only a few counts. The gene calls are TRBV20-1 and TRBJ1-1; TRBD1 aligns across 12 bases. The ends lost 5 bases at V and 0 bases at J; junction bases unmatched: 10. CDR3 length: 17 residues. CDR1 and CDR2 (germline): DFQATT, SNEGSKA (reference sequence). In DNA, the CDR3 is TGCAGTGCTGAGGTGGGACAGGGGGCGCGGGTGAACACTGAAGCTTTCTTT. It translates to CSAEVGQGARVNTEAFF.

Ten or more counts support this clonotype. The chain employs TRBV30 and TRBJ1-2; a weak D match, TRBD1 (6 bases). Germline assignment: CDR1 GTSNPN and CDR2 SVGIG (reference sequence). Trimming stripped 5 bases from V and 1 base from J, with 17 bases between. This CDR3 has 15 residues. CDR3 coding DNA: TGTGCCTGGGGGCGCATGAGGGGGGTTAACTATGGCTACACCTTC. This sequence encodes CAWGRMRGVNYGYTF. The complete variable domain, with remaining parts taken from reference TRBV30 and TRBJ1-2, reads SQTIHQWPATLVQPVGSPLSLECTVEGTSNPNLYWYRQAAGRGLQLLFYSVGIGQISSEVPQNLSASRPQDRQFILSSKKLLLSDSGFYLCAWGRMRGVNYGYTFGSGTRLTVV.

This clonotype was recorded many times. This CDR3 is CASSTSVYEQYF. The CDR3 bases are TGTGCCAGCTCGACTAGCGTCTACGAGCAGTACTTC. This chain links TRBV2 with TRBJ2-7; 8 nucleotides line up with TRBD2. The ends lost 8 bases at V and 3 bases at J; junction bases unmatched: 3. This CDR3 comprises 12 residues. The germline CDR1 and CDR2 sequences are SNHLY and FYNNEI.

This clonotype was observed many times. The chain links TRBV24-1 to TRBJ1-5, with TRBD1 matching 7 bases. This CDR3 is 16 amino acids long. The trim removed 9 bases at V and 0 bases at J, leaving 10 bases unmatched. Germline values: CDR1 KGHDR, CDR2 SFDVKD. DNA of the CDR3: TGTGCCACCCCGGGACAGCGACAATATAGCAATCAGCCCCAGCATTTT. This sequence encodes CATPGQRQYSNQPQHF.